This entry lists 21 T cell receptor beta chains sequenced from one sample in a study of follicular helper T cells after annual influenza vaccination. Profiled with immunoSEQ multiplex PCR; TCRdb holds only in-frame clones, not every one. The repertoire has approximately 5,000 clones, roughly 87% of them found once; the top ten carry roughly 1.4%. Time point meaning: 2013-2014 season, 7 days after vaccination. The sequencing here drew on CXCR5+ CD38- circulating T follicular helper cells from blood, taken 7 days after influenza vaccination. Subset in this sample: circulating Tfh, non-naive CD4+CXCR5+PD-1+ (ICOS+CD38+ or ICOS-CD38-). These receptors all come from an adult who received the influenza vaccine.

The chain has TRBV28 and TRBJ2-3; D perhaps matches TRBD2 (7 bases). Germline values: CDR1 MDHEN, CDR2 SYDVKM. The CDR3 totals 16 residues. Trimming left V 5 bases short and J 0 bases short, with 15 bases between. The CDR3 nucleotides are TGTGCCAGCAGTCCGCGGGGGACACAAAGCACAGATACGCAGTATTTT. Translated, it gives CASSPRGTQSTDTQYF.

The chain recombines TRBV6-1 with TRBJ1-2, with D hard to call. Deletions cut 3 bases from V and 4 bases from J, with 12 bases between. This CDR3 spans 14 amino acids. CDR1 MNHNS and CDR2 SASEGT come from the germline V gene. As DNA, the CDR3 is TGTGCCAGCAGTGACAGCGGTACATCCTATGGCTACACCTTC. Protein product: CASSDSGTSYGYTF.

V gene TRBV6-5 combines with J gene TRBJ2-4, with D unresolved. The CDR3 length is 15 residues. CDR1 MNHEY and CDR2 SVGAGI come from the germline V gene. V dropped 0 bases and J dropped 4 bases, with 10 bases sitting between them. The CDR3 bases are TGTGCCAGCAGTTACTCCGTCTTCTTGAAAAACATTCAGTACTTC. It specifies CASSYSVFLKNIQYF.

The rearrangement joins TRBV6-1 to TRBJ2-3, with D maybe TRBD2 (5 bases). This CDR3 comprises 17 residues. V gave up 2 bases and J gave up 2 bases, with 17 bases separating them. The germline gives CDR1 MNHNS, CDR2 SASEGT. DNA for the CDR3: TGTGCCAGCAGTGAAAGAGCTGAAGCGGACCTCACAGATACGCAGTATTTT. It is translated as CASSERAEADLTDTQYF.

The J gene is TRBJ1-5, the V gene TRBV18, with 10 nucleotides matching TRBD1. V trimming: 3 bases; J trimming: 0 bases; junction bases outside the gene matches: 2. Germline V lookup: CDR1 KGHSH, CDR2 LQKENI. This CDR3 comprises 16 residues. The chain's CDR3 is CASSPGQGNSNQPQHF. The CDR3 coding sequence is TGTGCCAGCTCACCGGGACAGGGGAATAGCAATCAGCCCCAGCATTTT.

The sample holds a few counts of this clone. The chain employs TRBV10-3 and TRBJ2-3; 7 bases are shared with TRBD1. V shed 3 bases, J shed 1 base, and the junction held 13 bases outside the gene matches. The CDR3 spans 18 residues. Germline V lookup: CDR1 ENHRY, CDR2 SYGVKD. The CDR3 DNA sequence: TGTGCCATCAGTGATCCGACAGGGTGGACTCCGGGCACAGATACGCAGTATTTT. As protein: CAISDPTGWTPGTDTQYF.

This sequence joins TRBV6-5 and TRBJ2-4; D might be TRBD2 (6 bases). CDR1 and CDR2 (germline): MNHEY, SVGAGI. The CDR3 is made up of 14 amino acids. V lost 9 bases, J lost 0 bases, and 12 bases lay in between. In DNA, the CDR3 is TGTGCCAGTCGGGACTCCTCAGCCAAAAACATTCAGTACTTC. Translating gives CASRDSSAKNIQYF.

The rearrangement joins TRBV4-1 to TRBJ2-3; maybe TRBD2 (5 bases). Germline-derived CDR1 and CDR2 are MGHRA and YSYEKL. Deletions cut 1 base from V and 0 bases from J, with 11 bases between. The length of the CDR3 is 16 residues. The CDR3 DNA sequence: TGCGCCAGCAGCCAAGCTACAGCGGCTAGCACAGATACGCAGTATTTT. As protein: CASSQATAASTDTQYF.

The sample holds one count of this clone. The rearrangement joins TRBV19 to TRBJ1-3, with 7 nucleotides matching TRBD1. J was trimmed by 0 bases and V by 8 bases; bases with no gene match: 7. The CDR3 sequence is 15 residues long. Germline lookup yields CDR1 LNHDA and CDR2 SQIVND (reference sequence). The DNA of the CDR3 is TGTGCCAGTCGGGGGACAGCCAACTCTGGAAACACCATATATTTT. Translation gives CASRGTANSGNTIYF.

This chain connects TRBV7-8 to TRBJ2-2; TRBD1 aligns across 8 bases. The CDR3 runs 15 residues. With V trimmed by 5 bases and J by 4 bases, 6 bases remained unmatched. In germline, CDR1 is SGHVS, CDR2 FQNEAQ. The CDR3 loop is CASSIRGRGTGELFF. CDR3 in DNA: TGTGCCAGCAGCATCAGGGGGCGCGGCACCGGGGAGCTGTTTTTT.

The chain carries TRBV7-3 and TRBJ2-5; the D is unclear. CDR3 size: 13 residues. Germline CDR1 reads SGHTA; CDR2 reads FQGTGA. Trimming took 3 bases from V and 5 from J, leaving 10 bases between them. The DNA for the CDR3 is TGTGCCAGCAGCTTGAACCCACGGGAGACCCAGTACTTC. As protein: CASSLNPRETQYF.

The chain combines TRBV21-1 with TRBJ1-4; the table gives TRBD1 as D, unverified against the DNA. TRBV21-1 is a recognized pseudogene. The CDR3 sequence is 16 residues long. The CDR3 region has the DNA TGTGCCAGCAGCCCCTACCGGGACACTAGATCCGAAAAACTGTTTTTT. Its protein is CASSPYRDTRSEKLFF.

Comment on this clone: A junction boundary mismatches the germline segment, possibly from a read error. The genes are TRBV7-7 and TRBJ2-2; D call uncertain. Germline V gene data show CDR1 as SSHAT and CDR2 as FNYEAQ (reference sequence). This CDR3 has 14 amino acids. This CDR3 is CASSPLRDTGELFF. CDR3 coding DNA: TGTGCTAGCAGCCCGCTTCGGGACACCGGGGAGCTGTTTTTT.

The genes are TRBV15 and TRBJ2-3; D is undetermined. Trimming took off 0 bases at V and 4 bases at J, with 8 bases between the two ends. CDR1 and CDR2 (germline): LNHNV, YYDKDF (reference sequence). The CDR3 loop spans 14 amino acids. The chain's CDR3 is CATSREKRADTQYF. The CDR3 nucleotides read TGTGCCACCAGCAGAGAGAAACGGGCAGATACGCAGTATTTT.

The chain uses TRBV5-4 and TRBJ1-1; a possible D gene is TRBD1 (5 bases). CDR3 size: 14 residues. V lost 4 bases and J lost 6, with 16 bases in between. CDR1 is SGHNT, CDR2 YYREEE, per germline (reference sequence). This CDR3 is CASSPRGGVPEAFF. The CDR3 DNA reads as TGTGCCAGCAGCCCGAGGGGCGGGGTCCCTGAAGCTTTCTTT. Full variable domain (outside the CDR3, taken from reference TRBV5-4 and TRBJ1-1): ETGVTQSPTHLIKTRGQQVTLRCSSQSGHNTVSWYQQALGQGPQFIFQYYREEENGRGNFPPRFSGLQFPNYSSELNVNALELDDSALYLCASSPRGGVPEAFFGQGTRLTVV.

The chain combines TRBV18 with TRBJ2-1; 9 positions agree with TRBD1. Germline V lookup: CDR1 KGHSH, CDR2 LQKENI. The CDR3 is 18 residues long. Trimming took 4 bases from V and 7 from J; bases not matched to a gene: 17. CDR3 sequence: CASSLSGTGNRARNEQFF. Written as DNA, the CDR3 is TGTGCCAGCTCACTCTCCGGGACAGGGAATCGGGCCAGGAATGAGCAGTTCTTC.

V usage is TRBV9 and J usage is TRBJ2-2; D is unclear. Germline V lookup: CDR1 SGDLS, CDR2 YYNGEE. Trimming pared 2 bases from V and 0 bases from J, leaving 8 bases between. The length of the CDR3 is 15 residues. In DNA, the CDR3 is TGTGCCAGCAGCGTGAGAGGCTCGAACACCGGGGAGCTGTTTTTT. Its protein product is CASSVRGSNTGELFF. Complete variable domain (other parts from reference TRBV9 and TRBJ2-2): DSGVTQTPKHLITATGQRVTLRCSPRSGDLSVYWYQQSLDQGLQFLIQYYNGEERAKGNILERFSAQQFPDLHSELNLSSLELGDSALYFCASSVRGSNTGELFFGEGSRLTVL.

The CDR3 loop reads CASSFGYGAGRQPQHF. DNA of the CDR3: TGTGCCAGCAGTTTTGGTTATGGGGCAGGGCGTCAGCCCCAGCATTTT. This chain connects TRBV28 to TRBJ1-5; D is perhaps TRBD1 (5 bases). The CDR3 contains 16 residues. The V end lost 3 bases, the J end lost 6 bases, and 18 bases lay between the germline ends. Germline CDR1 is MDHEN and CDR2 is SYDVKM. Full variable domain (remainder filled in from reference TRBV28 and TRBJ1-5): DVKVTQSSRYLVKRTGEKVFLECVQDMDHENMFWYRQDPGLGLRLIYFSYDVKMKEKGDIPEGYSVSREKKERFSLILESASTNQTSMYLCASSFGYGAGRQPQHFGDGTRLSIL.

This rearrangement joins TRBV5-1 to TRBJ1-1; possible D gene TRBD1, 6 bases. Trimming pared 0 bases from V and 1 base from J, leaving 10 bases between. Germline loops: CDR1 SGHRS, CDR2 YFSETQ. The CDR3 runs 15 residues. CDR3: CASSLVPDRNTEAFF. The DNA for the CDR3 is TGCGCCAGCAGCTTGGTCCCGGACAGGAACACTGAAGCTTTCTTT.

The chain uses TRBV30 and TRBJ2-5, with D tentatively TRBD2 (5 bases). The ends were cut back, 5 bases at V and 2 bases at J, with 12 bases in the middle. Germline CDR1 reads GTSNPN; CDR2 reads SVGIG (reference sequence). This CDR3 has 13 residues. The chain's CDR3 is CAWEGGWQETQYF. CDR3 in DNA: TGTGCCTGGGAGGGCGGGTGGCAAGAGACCCAGTACTTC.

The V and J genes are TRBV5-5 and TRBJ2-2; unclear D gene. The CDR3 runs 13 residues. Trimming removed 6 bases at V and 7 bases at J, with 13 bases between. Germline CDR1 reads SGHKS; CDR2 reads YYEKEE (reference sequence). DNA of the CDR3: TGTGCCAGCAACGTTAGAGGCGTCGGGGAGCTGTTTTTT. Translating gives CASNVRGVGELFF.